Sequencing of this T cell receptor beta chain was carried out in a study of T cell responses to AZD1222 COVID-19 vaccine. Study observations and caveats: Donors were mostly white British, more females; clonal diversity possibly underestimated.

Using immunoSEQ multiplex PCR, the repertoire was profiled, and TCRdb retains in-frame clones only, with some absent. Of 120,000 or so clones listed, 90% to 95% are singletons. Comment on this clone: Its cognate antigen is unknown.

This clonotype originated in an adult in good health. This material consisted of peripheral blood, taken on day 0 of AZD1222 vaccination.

CDR3: CASSAGTGGEKLFF. For the CDR3, the DNA is TGCGCCAGCAGCGCCGGGACAGGGGGCGAAAAACTGTTTTTT. The V gene is TRBV5-1, the J gene TRBJ1-4; 12 nucleotides agree with TRBD1. Trimming removed 4 bases from V and 8 bases from J; junction bases left unmatched: 3. The CDR3 has 14 amino acids. The germline V gene has CDR1 SGHRS and CDR2 YFSETQ.